What follows are 14 T cell receptor beta chains derived from one specimen sequenced in a study of T cell changes during pregnancy in multiple sclerosis. Libraries were prepared by immunoSEQ multiplex PCR; TCRdb keeps only in-frame clonotypes and omits some of them. In the table there are nearly 80,000 clones, 90% to 95% of which are singletons. Sequences were derived from CD4+ T cells from peripheral blood mononuclear cells, sampled before pregnancy. The receptors were gathered from a female donor with multiple sclerosis, enrolled in a pregnancy study.

V is TRBV6-5 and J is TRBJ2-2, with D hard to call. Germline V CDR1 and CDR2: MNHEY, SVGAGI. V lost 10 bases and J lost 1, with 13 bases in between. The CDR3 loop spans 14 amino acids. The CDR3 loop reads CATRGAGNTGELFF. The CDR3 DNA reads as TGTGCCACCCGAGGTGCCGGGAACACCGGGGAGCTGTTTTTT.

The gene calls are TRBV25-1 and TRBJ1-6, with D perhaps matching TRBD1 (5 bases). The CDR3 is 16 residues long. Per germline, CDR1 MGHDK and CDR2 SYGVNS. V was pared by 4 bases and J by 2 bases, with 12 bases between. The chain's CDR3 is CASSAMGGAYNSPLHF. CDR3 nucleotide sequence: TGTGCCAGCAGTGCGATGGGGGGTGCCTATAATTCACCCCTCCACTTT.

The V gene is TRBV19, the J gene TRBJ1-5; D ambiguous. Trimming stripped 3 bases from V and 4 bases from J, with 4 bases between. The germline gives CDR1 LNHDA, CDR2 SQIVND (reference sequence). The CDR3 has 12 residues. CDR3 DNA sequence: TGTGCCAGTAGTATCGGGAATCAGCCCCAGCATTTT. Translated, it gives CASSIGNQPQHF. Looking up the rest from reference TRBV19 and TRBJ1-5 gives the full variable domain: DGGITQSPKYLFRKEGQNVTLSCEQNLNHDAMYWYRQDPGQGLRLIYYSQIVNDFQKGDIAEGYSVSREKKESFPLTVTSAQKNPTAFYLCASSIGNQPQHFGDGTRLSIL.

The chain links TRBV28 to TRBJ1-5; the match to TRBD1 covers 8 bases. Trimming cost V 4 bases and J 2 bases; bases outside gene matches: 1. CDR1 and CDR2 from the germline V gene are MDHEN and SYDVKM. The CDR3 contains 14 residues. CDR3 DNA: TGTGCCAGCAGTTGGACAGGGCGCAATCAGCCCCAGCATTTT. Protein product: CASSWTGRNQPQHF.

In its sample, this clone was seen a few times. The chain recombines TRBV30 with TRBJ2-5; 9 bases are a match to TRBD2. CDR3 size: 15 residues. V lost 0 bases and J lost 4; bases outside the gene matches: 6. In germline, CDR1 is GTSNPN, CDR2 SVGIG (reference sequence). The CDR3 loop reads CAWSVGAGGVETQYF. The CDR3 DNA is TGTGCCTGGAGTGTAGGTGCGGGGGGGGTAGAGACCCAGTACTTC.

The rearrangement joins TRBV5-1 to TRBJ2-1, with D possibly being TRBD2 (7 bases). The CDR3 has 12 residues. Trimming took 2 bases from V and 10 from J, leaving 10 bases between them. Germline-derived CDR1 and CDR2 are SGHRS and YFSETQ. The CDR3 loop is CASSFPGGEQFF. As DNA, the CDR3 is TGCGCCAGCAGCTTCCCGGGGGGCGAGCAGTTCTTC.

This clone was seen once. The chain couples TRBV6-1 to TRBJ1-5; 7 bases fit TRBD1. The CDR3 extends over 11 amino acids. The germline V gene encodes CDR1 MNHNS and CDR2 SASEGT. Unmatched junction bases numbered 4, after V lost 4 bases and J lost 13 bases. CDR3 residues: CASSATGVQHF. In nucleotides, the CDR3 is TGTGCCAGCAGTGCAACAGGGGTTCAGCATTTT.

The chain carries TRBV28 and TRBJ2-2; 7 nucleotides line up with TRBD1. The CDR3 sequence is 17 residues long. Trimming at V came to 8 bases and at J to 1 base, leaving 13 bases not matched to a gene. Germline CDR1 reads MDHEN; CDR2 reads SYDVKM. In DNA form, the CDR3 reads TGTGCCAGCGGCCAGAACCCGGGACAGATGAACACCGGGGAGCTGTTTTTT. It is translated as CASGQNPGQMNTGELFF.

The rearrangement uses TRBV28 and TRBJ2-5; TRBD2 matches at 12 bases. The trim removed 5 bases at V and 4 bases at J, leaving 5 bases unmatched. CDR3 length: 15 residues. The germline V gene encodes CDR1 MDHEN and CDR2 SYDVKM. CDR3 residues: CASSPGLAGLETQYF. The CDR3 bases are TGTGCCAGCAGTCCGGGACTAGCGGGTCTAGAGACCCAGTACTTC.

The genes are TRBV30 and TRBJ1-5; D is unresolved. This CDR3 spans 13 amino acids. V lost 0 bases to trimming and J lost 6 bases, with 9 bases between them. CDR1 GTSNPN and CDR2 SVGIG come from the germline V gene (reference sequence). The CDR3 is CAWSVTEGQPQHF. The CDR3 DNA reads as TGTGCCTGGAGTGTAACAGAGGGTCAGCCCCAGCATTTT. Variable domain in full (rest from reference TRBV30 and TRBJ1-5): SQTIHQWPATLVQPVGSPLSLECTVEGTSNPNLYWYRQAAGRGLQLLFYSVGIGQISSEVPQNLSASRPQDRQFILSSKKLLLSDSGFYLCAWSVTEGQPQHFGDGTRLSIL.

This rearrangement joins TRBV9 to TRBJ2-5; 8 bases agree with TRBD1. The CDR3 runs 15 residues. Germline V lookup: CDR1 SGDLS, CDR2 YYNGEE. With 0 bases clipped from V and 2 bases from J, the junction kept 3 bases outside the gene matches. CDR3 sequence (DNA): TGTGCCAGCAGCGTAGGGACAGGGAGTCAAGAGACCCAGTACTTC. Translating gives CASSVGTGSQETQYF.

The rearrangement links TRBV19 to TRBJ2-1; 9 bases are a match to TRBD1. Per germline, CDR1 LNHDA and CDR2 SQIVND (reference sequence). This CDR3 contains 16 residues. V gave up 5 bases and J gave up 4 bases; unmatched junction bases: 9. The chain's CDR3 is CASSGRGQGSYNEQFF. The CDR3 region has the DNA TGTGCCAGTAGTGGGAGGGGACAGGGTTCGTACAATGAGCAGTTCTTC.

The chain carries TRBV19 and TRBJ1-5; tentative D call: TRBD1 (6 bases). This CDR3 comprises 16 residues. Trimming left V 2 bases short and J 6 bases short, with 17 bases between. Germline V gives CDR1 LNHDA, CDR2 SQIVND (reference sequence). The CDR3 here is CASSITHGGGGQPQHF. The DNA of the CDR3 is TGTGCCAGTAGTATAACCCACGGGGGAGGGGGTCAGCCCCAGCATTTT.

This rearrangement joins TRBV27 to TRBJ1-4; TRBD1 might be the D (5 bases). The length of the CDR3 is 14 residues. Germline V CDR1 and CDR2: MNHEY, SMNVEV (reference sequence). V was cut by 3 bases and J by 7 bases, with 12 bases left in between. CDR3 nucleotide sequence: TGTGCCAGCAGTTTGGCAGGGTTGGGTGAAAAACTGTTTTTT. Protein: CASSLAGLGEKLFF.